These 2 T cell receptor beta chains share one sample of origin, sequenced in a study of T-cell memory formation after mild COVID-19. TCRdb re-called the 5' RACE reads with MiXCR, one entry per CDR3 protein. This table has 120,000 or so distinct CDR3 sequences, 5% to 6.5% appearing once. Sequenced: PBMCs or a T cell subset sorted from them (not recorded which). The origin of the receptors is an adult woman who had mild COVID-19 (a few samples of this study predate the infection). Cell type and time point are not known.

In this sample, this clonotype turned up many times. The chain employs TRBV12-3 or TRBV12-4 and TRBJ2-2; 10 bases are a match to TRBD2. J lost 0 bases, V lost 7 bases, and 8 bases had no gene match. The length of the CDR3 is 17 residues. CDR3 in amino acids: CASNLSAGGSNTGELFF. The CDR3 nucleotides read TGTGCCAGCAACCTATCAGCGGGGGGGTCGAACACCGGGGAGCTGTTTTTT.

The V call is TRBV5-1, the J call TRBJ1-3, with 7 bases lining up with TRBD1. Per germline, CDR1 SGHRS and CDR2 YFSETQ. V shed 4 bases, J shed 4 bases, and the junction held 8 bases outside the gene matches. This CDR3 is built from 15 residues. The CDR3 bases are TGCGCCAGCAGCATAGCCGGGACAGCCGGAAACACCATATATTTT. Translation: CASSIAGTAGNTIYF.